This T cell receptor (beta chain) stems from a study of blood T cell repertoires in COVID-19. Study overall: From the United States, Italy and Spain came samples of acute and convalescent COVID-19. Nucleic acid was either cDNA or gDNA, and it came from T cells, B-cell-depleted T cells, or PBMCs.

This CDR3 spans 14 amino acids. Germline V gives CDR1 ENHRY, CDR2 SYGVKD. Unmatched junction bases numbered 4, after V lost 3 bases and J lost 2 bases. This table comes from immunoSEQ multiplex PCR, and its TCRdb copy is limited to in-frame clones, with some not included. The table includes 180,000 or so clones, about 88% detected once. The chain joins TRBV10-3 to TRBJ2-7, with 7 positions matching TRBD1. The TCR originated in a young woman with active or convalescent COVID-19. The sample was peripheral blood. This CDR3 reads CAISDTTGTYEQYF. Here the CDR3 DNA reads TGTGCCATCAGTGATACGACAGGGACCTACGAGCAGTACTTC.